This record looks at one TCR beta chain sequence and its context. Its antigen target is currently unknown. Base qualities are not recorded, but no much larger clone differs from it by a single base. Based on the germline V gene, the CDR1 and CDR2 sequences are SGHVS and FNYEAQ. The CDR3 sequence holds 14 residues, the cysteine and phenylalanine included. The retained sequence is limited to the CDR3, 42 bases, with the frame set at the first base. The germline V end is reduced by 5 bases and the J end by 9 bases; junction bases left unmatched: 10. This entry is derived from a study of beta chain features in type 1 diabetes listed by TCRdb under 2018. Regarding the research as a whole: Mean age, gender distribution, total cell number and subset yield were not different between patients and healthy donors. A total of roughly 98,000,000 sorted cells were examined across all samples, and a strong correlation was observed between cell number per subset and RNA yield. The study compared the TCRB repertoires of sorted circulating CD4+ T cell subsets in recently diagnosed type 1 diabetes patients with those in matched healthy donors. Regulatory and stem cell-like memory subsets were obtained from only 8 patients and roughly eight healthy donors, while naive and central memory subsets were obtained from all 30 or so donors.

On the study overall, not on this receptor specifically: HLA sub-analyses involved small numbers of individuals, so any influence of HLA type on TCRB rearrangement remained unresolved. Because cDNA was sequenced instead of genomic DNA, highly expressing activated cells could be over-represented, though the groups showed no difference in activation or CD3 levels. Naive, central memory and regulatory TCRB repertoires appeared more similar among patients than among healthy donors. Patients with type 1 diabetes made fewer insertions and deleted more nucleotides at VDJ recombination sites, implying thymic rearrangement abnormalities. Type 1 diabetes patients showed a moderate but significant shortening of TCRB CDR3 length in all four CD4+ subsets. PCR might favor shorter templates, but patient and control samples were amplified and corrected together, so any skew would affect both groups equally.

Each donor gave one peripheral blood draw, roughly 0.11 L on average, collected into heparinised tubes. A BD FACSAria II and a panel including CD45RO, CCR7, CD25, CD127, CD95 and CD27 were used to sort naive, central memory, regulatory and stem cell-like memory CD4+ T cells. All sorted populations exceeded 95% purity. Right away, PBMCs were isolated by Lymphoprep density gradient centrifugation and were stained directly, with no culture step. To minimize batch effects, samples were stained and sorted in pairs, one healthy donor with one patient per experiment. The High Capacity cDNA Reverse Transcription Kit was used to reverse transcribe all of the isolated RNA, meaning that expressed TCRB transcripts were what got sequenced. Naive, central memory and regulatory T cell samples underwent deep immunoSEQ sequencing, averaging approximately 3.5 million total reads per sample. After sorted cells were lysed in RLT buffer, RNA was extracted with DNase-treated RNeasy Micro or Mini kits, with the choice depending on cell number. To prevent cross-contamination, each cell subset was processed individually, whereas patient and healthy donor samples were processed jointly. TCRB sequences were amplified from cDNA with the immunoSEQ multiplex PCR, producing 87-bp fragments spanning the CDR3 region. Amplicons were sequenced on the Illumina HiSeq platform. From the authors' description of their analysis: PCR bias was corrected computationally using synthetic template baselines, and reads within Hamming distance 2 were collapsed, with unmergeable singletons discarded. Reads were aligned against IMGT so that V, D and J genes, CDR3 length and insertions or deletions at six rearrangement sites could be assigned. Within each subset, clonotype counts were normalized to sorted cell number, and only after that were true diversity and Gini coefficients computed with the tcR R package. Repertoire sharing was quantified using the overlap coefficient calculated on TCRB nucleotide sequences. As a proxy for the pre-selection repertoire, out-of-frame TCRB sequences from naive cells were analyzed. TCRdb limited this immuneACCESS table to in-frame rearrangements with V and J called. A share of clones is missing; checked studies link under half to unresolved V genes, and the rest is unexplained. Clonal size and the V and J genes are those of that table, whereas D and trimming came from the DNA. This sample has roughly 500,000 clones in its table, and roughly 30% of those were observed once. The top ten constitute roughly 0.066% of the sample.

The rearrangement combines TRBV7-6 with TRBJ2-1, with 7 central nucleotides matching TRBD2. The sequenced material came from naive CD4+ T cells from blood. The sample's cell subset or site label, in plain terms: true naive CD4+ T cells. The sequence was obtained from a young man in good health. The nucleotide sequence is TGTGCCAGCAGCCCGAAGCACCTAGCGGCTGAGCAGTTCTTC. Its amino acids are CASSPKHLAAEQFF.